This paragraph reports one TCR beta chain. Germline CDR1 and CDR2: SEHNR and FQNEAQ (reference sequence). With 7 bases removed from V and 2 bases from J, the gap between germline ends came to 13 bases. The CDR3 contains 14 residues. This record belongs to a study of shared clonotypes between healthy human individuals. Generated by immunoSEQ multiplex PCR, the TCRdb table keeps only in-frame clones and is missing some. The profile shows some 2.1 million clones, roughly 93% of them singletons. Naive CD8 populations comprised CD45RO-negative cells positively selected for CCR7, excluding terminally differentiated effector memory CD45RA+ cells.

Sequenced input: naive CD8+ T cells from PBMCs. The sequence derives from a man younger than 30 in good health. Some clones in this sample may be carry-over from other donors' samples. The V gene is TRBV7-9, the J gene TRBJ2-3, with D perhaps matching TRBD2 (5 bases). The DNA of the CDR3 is TGTGCCAGCATCGGACCACTAGACACAGATACGCAGTATTTT. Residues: CASIGPLDTDTQYF.